This T cell receptor beta chain was profiled in a study of beta chain features in type 1 diabetes. V lost 5 bases, J lost 9 bases, and 5 bases stayed unmatched. This CDR3 comprises 15 residues. In germline, CDR1 is LGHNA, CDR2 YNFKEQ. Reverse transcription of all isolated RNA meant that expressed TCRB transcripts were sequenced. Sequenced by immunoSEQ multiplex PCR; TCRdb stores in-frame clones only, minus some. The sample comprises some 180,000 clones, about 13% of which are singletons, and about 0.66% rests with the top ten. Blood was collected once per donor into heparin, averaging about 0.12 L. Sequenced sample: central memory CD4+ T cells from blood. This clonotype originated in a woman between 18 and 30 years old in good health. This sequence joins TRBV4-2 and TRBJ2-1, with TRBD2 matching over 15 bases. The CDR3 DNA is TGTGCCAGCAGCGTACGGACTAGCGGGAGGGCTGAGCAGTTCTTC. It is translated as CASSVRTSGRAEQFF.